The present T cell receptor beta chain was sequenced within a study of CD8 T cells in ankylosing spondylitis. The authors made TCR beta libraries by quantitative 5'-RACE with molecular barcodes. TCRdb recomputed calls from the 5' RACE reads with MiXCR, one row per CDR3 protein. The sample has more than 200,000 distinct CDR3 sequences, roughly a quarter seen once. About this clonotype itself: No antigen is known for it.

CDR3 length equals 14 residues. From germline, CDR1 is DFQATT and CDR2 SNEGSKA (reference sequence). With V trimmed by 3 bases and J by 9 bases, 9 bases remained unmatched. Study findings and constraints: Ankylosing spondylitis blood appeared to be characterized by a TCR beta motif of eight highly homologous variants.

This sequence joins TRBV20-1 and TRBJ2-5, with TRBD2 matching over 11 bases. This receptor was obtained from a male donor with ankylosing spondylitis or in good health (not recorded which). The sequenced material came from blood, either unsorted or a sorted T cell fraction (not recorded which). Here the CDR3 reads CSARGRASGGPQYF. The CDR3 DNA is TGCAGTGCTAGGGGTCGAGCTAGCGGGGGGCCCCAGTACTTC.